This TCR beta chain was recorded in a study of beta chain features in type 1 diabetes. In the study overall: The examined sorted cells totaled 110 million or so across samples.

General observations from the study: Type 1 diabetes patients showed fewer insertions and more deletions at VDJ junctions.

The CDR3 spans 13 residues. The germline V gene has CDR1 MGHDK and CDR2 SYGVNS. Trimming pared 3 bases from V and 2 bases from J, leaving 2 bases between. On average, the one heparinised blood draw given by each donor was approximately 0.12 L. The whole isolated RNA underwent reverse transcription, so sequencing captured expressed TCRB transcripts. Some 4 million reads were obtained on average from naive, central memory and regulatory T cell samples. The data were produced by immunoSEQ multiplex PCR, yet TCRdb's version contains in-frame clones alone and is incomplete. The table lists some 410,000 clones, 11% of them singletons. The table lists this clone with many counts. The antigen is unknown. Other DNA sequences in this sample translate to the same CDR3.

The chain uses TRBV25-1 and TRBJ2-6; D call uncertain. The sequence was obtained from a woman between 18 and 30 years old in good health. Sequencing was performed on naive CD4+ T cells from blood. Here the CDR3 reads CASSEAGANVLTF. The CDR3 coding sequence is TGTGCCAGCAGTGAGGCTGGGGCCAACGTCCTGACTTTC.